Sequencing of this TCR beta chain was carried out in a study of blood T cell repertoires in COVID-19. In the study's own analysis: Reference gene primers were amplified, and this amplification served to estimate nucleated cell counts. Clones were read by immunoSEQ multiplex PCR, and TCRdb kept only the in-frame ones, dropping some. That table gives V, J and clone size, and the DNA gave D and trimming. The data contain around 190,000 clones, around nine tenths of them singletons. Sample: peripheral blood. This TCR was recovered from a man aged 45-65 years with COVID-19, enrolled during active disease.

The CDR3 DNA sequence: TGTGCCATCAGTTCCGGGACAGGGGGTCCCTACGAGCAGTACTTC. This encodes CAISSGTGGPYEQYF. The J gene is TRBJ2-7, the V gene TRBV10-3; 11 bases are a match to TRBD1. J was trimmed by 2 bases and V by 5 bases; bases with no gene match: 5. Germline V gives CDR1 ENHRY, CDR2 SYGVKD. CDR3 length equals 15 residues.